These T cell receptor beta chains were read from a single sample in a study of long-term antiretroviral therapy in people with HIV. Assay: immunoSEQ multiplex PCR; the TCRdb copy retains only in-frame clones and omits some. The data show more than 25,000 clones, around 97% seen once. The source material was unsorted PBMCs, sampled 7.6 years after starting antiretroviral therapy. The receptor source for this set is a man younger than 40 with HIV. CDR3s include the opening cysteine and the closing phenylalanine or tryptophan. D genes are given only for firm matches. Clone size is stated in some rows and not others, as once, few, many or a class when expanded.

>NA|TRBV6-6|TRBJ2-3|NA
CASSYPAVGGDTQYF
TGTGCCAGCAGTTACCCAGCGGTAGGAGGGGATACGCAGTATTTT
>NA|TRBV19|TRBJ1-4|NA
CASSIEGSNEKLFF
TGTGCCAGTAGTATCGAGGGCAGTAATGAAAAACTGTTTTTT
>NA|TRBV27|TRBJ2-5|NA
CASSFHRDERELETQYF
TGTGCCAGCAGTTTTCATAGGGACGAACGGGAATTAGAGACCCAGTACTTC
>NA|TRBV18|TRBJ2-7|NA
CASSPLWTENSYEQYF
TGTGCCAGCTCACCACTATGGACCGAGAACTCCTACGAGCAGTACTTC
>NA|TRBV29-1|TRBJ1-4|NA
CSVRLGGRGEKLFF
TGCAGCGTTCGGTTGGGAGGGCGAGGAGAAAAACTGTTTTTT
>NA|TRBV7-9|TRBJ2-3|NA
CASSPRSRALGRGDTQYF
TGTGCCAGCAGCCCCCGGTCTAGGGCTTTAGGCCGGGGAGATACGCAGTATTTT
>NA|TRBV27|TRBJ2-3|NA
CASTMTSRFWDTDTQYF
TGTGCCAGCACTATGACAAGTCGATTCTGGGACACAGATACGCAGTATTTT
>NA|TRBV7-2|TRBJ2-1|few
CASSLGPFSYNEQFF
TGTGCCAGCAGCTTAGGCCCTTTCTCCTACAATGAGCAGTTCTTC
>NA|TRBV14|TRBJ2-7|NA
CASSEDSYYEQYF
TGTGCCAGCAGCGAGGACAGTTATTACGAGCAGTACTTC
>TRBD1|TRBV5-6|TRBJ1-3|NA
CASEGQDSGNTIYF
TGTGCCAGCGAGGGACAGGACTCTGGAAACACCATATATTTT
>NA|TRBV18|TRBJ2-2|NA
CASLGNTGELFF
TGTGCCAGCCTAGGGAACACCGGGGAGCTGTTTTTT
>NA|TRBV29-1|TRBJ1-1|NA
CSVKVGADTEAFF
TGCAGCGTCAAGGTGGGGGCGGACACTGAAGCTTTCTTT
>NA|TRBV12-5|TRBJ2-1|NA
CASGLPQRASRRNEQFF
TGTGCTAGTGGTTTGCCCCAACGGGCCTCCCGTCGTAATGAGCAGTTCTTC
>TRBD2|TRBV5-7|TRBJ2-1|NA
CASSFSSGLYNEQFF
TGTGCCAGCAGCTTCTCTAGCGGGCTTTACAATGAGCAGTTCTTC
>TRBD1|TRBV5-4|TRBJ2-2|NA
CASSSLGTGGPGELFF
TGTGCCAGCAGCTCCTTAGGGACAGGGGGTCCCGGGGAGCTGTTTTTT
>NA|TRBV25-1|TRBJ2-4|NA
CASSELKAGIQYF
TGTGCCAGCAGTGAATTAAAAGCTGGTATTCAGTACTTC
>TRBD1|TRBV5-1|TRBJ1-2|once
CASSTTGTVDGYTF
TGCGCCAGCAGCACCACCGGGACAGTCGATGGCTACACCTTC
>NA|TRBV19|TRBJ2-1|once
CASSIDPASYNEQFF
TGTGCCAGTAGTATTGACCCCGCTTCCTACAATGAGCAGTTCTTC
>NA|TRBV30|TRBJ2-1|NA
CAWSRRGSSSSDEQFF
TGTGCCTGGAGTCGAAGGGGCTCGTCTAGCAGCGATGAGCAGTTCTTC
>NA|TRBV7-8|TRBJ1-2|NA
CASSLEEGYGYTF
TGTGCCAGCAGCTTAGAGGAGGGCTATGGCTACACCTTC